The sequence of this T cell receptor (beta chain) was determined in a study of tumor-infiltrating lymphocytes in primary liver carcinoma. Blood RNA came from unsorted whole blood; germline DNA was also extracted. Findings and limits, study-wide: Against blood, tumors held a significantly higher top-250-clone fraction (p = 0.039).

As regards this clonotype: Its antigen is as yet unknown.

Making TCR beta cDNA involved roughly 500 ng total RNA and a constant-region primer. TCR beta libraries came from three nested multiplex PCR rounds using slightly modified ARM-PCR. Each CDR3 protein gets one entry after TCRdb re-called the multiplex PCR reads with MiXCR. Of a few hundred thousand distinct CDR3 sequences listed, 50% to 60% are singletons. This sequence was found in a woman in her twenties or thirties with primary liver carcinoma and hepatitis B virus infection. The sample consisted of peripheral blood.

CDR3 bases: TGTGCCAGCACCAGTGGGGGGGGCTTCGCCGACCAGCCCCAGCATTTT. It specifies CASTSGGGFADQPQHF. This chain uses TRBV5-6 with TRBJ1-5; D possibly corresponds to TRBD1 (6 bases). Germline CDR1 reads SGHDT; CDR2 reads YYEEEE. Trimming removed 6 bases at V and 7 bases at J, with 23 bases between. The CDR3 is 16 residues long.